Below, 13 T cell receptor beta chains from the same sample are listed, as sequenced in a study of technical replicates of blood from a handful of donors. Sequencing was performed with immunoSEQ multiplex PCR; in TCRdb, only in-frame clones are kept and a portion is missing. The sample includes some 70,000 clones, approximately 90% of them seen just once. The sequencing sample was made of T cells isolated from PBMCs. These receptors came from a human donor in good health.

The chain has TRBV2 and TRBJ2-3; possibly TRBD1 for D (6 bases). CDR1 SNHLY and CDR2 FYNNEI come from the germline V gene. CDR3 size: 13 residues. The germline V and J ends were trimmed by 8 bases and 3 bases, with 12 bases remaining between them. DNA of the CDR3: TGTGCCAGCCTGGGCCAGGGGACAGATACGCAGTATTTT. Amino acid sequence: CASLGQGTDTQYF.

This chain links TRBV5-6 with TRBJ2-1, with 12 nucleotides matching TRBD2. CDR1 and CDR2 from the germline V gene are SGHDT and YYEEEE. There are 15 residues in the CDR3. With V trimmed by 2 bases and J by 3 bases, 0 bases remained unmatched. Written as DNA, the CDR3 is TGTGCCAGCAGCTTACTAGCGGGAGGCTACAATGAGCAGTTCTTC. It is translated as CASSLLAGGYNEQFF. The full variable domain, its missing parts supplied by reference TRBV5-6 and TRBJ2-1, is DAGVTQSPTHLIKTRGQQVTLRCSPKSGHDTVSWYQQALGQGPQFIFQYYEEEERQRGNFPDRFSGHQFPNYSSELNVNALLLGDSALYLCASSLLAGGYNEQFFGPGTRLTVL.

The count of this clone is one. The chain couples TRBV6-1 to TRBJ2-1; TRBD1 agrees at 7 bases. The CDR3 runs 15 residues. V dropped 6 bases and J dropped 6; count of bases not matched to a gene: 11. CDR1 is MNHNS and CDR2 is SASEGT in the germline V gene. The CDR3 DNA sequence: TGTGCCAGCAGGACAAGGGAACAGGGGACCAATGAGCAGTTCTTC. This encodes CASRTREQGTNEQFF.

The chain employs TRBV7-8 and TRBJ2-7; possibly TRBD1 for D (6 bases). Trimming took off 0 bases at V and 1 base at J, with 10 bases between the two ends. The germline CDR1 and CDR2 sequences are SGHVS and FQNEAQ. The CDR3 sequence is 15 residues long. The CDR3 loop reads CASSLARGNSYEQYF. CDR3 DNA: TGTGCCAGCAGCTTAGCCAGGGGAAATTCCTACGAGCAGTACTTC.

The chain couples TRBV4-3 to TRBJ2-5; unclear D gene. With 0 bases removed from V and 4 bases from J, the gap between germline ends came to 15 bases. Germline values: CDR1 LGHNA, CDR2 YSLEER. This CDR3 is built from 16 residues. The CDR3 region has the DNA TGCGCCAGCAGCCAAGAGAGGATAGTTCTTCCAGAGACCCAGTACTTC. Translation: CASSQERIVLPETQYF.

The gene calls are TRBV15 and TRBJ2-7; D may be TRBD2 (6 bases). Trimming took 0 bases from V and 0 from J, leaving 12 bases between them. The CDR3 consists of 16 residues. The germline V gene has CDR1 LNHNV and CDR2 YYDKDF (reference sequence). CDR3 in amino acids: CATSRDRSGSSYEQYF. CDR3 sequence (DNA): TGTGCCACCAGCAGAGATCGTAGCGGCTCCTCCTACGAGCAGTACTTC.

This rearrangement joins TRBV10-1 to TRBJ1-2, with TRBD1 as a possible D gene (5 bases). There are 12 residues in the CDR3. Germline V gene data show CDR1 as WNHNN and CDR2 as SYGVQD (reference sequence). Trimming removed 11 bases at V and 2 bases at J, with 12 bases between. The CDR3 nucleotides are TGCGCCGCAGACAGCGCAAACTATGGCTACACCTTC. This gives the protein CAADSANYGYTF.

The chain carries TRBV15 and TRBJ2-5; the D gene is possibly TRBD1 (5 bases). Germline V gene sequence: CDR1 LNHNV, CDR2 YYDKDF (reference sequence). CDR3 length: 12 residues. Trimming removed 8 bases from V and 2 bases from J, with 9 bases in between. CDR3 in amino acids: CATGAIQETQYF. The CDR3 bases are TGTGCCACCGGGGCTATTCAAGAGACCCAGTACTTC.

This chain joins TRBV10-3 and TRBJ1-2; 9 bases map to TRBD1. This CDR3 is built from 13 residues. J gave up 10 bases and V 5 bases, and 8 bases lay outside the gene matches. The germline gives CDR1 ENHRY, CDR2 SYGVKD. The CDR3: CAISSSDRGVYTF. The CDR3 coding sequence is TGTGCCATCAGTTCGTCGGACAGGGGAGTCTACACCTTC.

The chain recombines TRBV19 with TRBJ1-4, with D hard to call. The V end was cut by 5 bases, the J end by 5 bases, with 15 bases between. Germline V gene lookup returns CDR1 LNHDA and CDR2 SQIVND (reference sequence). CDR3 length equals 15 residues. The CDR3 sequence: CASSFLPTGNEKLFF. CDR3 nucleotide sequence: TGTGCCAGTAGTTTTTTGCCGACTGGAAATGAAAAACTGTTTTTT.

V is TRBV9 and J is TRBJ2-5; D might be TRBD2 (6 bases). The V end lost 3 bases, the J end lost 1 base, and 10 bases lay between the germline ends. Germline V lookup: CDR1 SGDLS, CDR2 YYNGEE. This CDR3 contains 14 residues. CDR3 nucleotides: TGTGCCAGCAGCGCCTGGGACTTCCAAGAGACCCAGTACTTC. It encodes CASSAWDFQETQYF.

A remark on this clone: A junction end diverges from the germline sequence, so it may reflect a read error. The chain joins TRBV10-2 to TRBJ2-7; 11 nucleotides match TRBD2. The CDR3 extends over 16 amino acids. Germline V gene data show CDR1 as WSHSY and CDR2 as SAAADI. The CDR3 loop reads CASGESLGLADYEQYF. The CDR3 DNA reads as TGCGCCAGCGGTGAGTCTCTGGGACTAGCGGATTACGAGCAGTACTTC.

The chain combines TRBV5-4 with TRBJ2-2; 10 bases align to TRBD2. After removal of 4 bases from V and 4 bases from J, the junction contained 4 bases not matched to a gene. The V gene's germline CDR1 is SGHNT and CDR2 YYREEE (reference sequence). CDR3 length: 15 residues. The CDR3 here is CASSPLAGGTGELFF. CDR3 nucleotides: TGTGCCAGCAGCCCCTTAGCGGGAGGCACCGGGGAGCTGTTTTTT.